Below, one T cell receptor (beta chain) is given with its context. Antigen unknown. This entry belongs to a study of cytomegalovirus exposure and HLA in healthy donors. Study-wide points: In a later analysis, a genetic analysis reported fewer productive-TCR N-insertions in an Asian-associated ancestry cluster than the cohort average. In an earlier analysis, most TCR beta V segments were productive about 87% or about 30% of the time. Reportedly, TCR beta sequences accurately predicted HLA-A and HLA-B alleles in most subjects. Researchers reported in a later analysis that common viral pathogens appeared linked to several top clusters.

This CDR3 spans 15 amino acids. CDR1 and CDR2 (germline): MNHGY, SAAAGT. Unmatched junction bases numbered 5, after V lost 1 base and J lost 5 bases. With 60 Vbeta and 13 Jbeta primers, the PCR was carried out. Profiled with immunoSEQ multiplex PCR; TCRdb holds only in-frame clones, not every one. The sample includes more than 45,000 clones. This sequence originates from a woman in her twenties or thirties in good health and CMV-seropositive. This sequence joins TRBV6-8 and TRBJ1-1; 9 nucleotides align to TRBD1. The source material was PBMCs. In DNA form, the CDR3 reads TGTGCCAGCAGTTACTTACACAGGGGGCTTACTGAAGCTTTCTTT. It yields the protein CASSYLHRGLTEAFF.